This T cell receptor (beta chain) was sequenced for a study of OX40 agonist ivuxolimab in advanced cancers. For the study at large: Cohort: around 83% men, mean age about 60, aged about 23 to 79.

Blood sampling took place at baseline, cycle 4 day 1, and cycle 7 day 1. Study-level results: Expanded clones were, on average, more numerous in CD8+ T cells than in CD4+. Dose levels from 0.1 to 3.0 mg/kg saw CD4+ and CD8+ blood T cells expand clonally by week 6.

Details on this clone: The antigen is undetermined.

V was trimmed by 4 bases and J by 8 bases, leaving 17 bases between them. From germline, CDR1 is MNHEY and CDR2 SMNVEV (reference sequence). The CDR3 is 14 residues long. Clones were sequenced by immunoSEQ multiplex PCR, and TCRdb holds only the in-frame ones, with some missing. The table records roughly 64,000 clones, about 89% of them present only once. The chain uses TRBV27 and TRBJ1-2; possibly TRBD1 for D (5 bases). The receptor comes from an adult with an advanced solid tumor such as melanoma, head and neck, liver or kidney cancer. Sequenced here: CD4+ or CD8+ T cells sorted from blood, sampled in a trial of the OX40 agonist ivuxolimab. DNA of the CDR3: TGTGCCAGCAGTTCCTTGGACATCCTCGGCGGCTACACCTTC. Translating it yields CASSSLDILGGYTF.